The 19 T cell receptor beta chains listed next were all sequenced from one sample in a study of esophageal squamous cell carcinoma under preoperative chemotherapy. MiXCR, applied by TCRdb to the PCR reads, yields one record per CDR3 protein. Of some 32,000 distinct CDR3 sequences in the sample, 52% were seen once. Time point noted: after preoperative PTX-NDP chemotherapy. This material was obtained from a patient given preoperative chemotherapy. The receptors originated from a human donor with esophageal squamous cell carcinoma. The donor label of this sample is uncertain.

The genes are TRBV30 and TRBJ2-7; TRBD2 agrees at 11 bases. CDR1 GTSNPN and CDR2 SVGIG come from the germline V gene (reference sequence). The CDR3 consists of 13 residues. V trimming: 2 bases; J trimming: 4 bases; junction bases outside the gene matches: 1. The CDR3 DNA is TGTGCCTGGAGTACTAGCGGGGGTTACGAGCAGTACTTC. Translated: CAWSTSGGYEQYF.

This clonotype showed up just a few times. The rearrangement uses TRBV7-2 and TRBJ2-5, with 9 bases fitting TRBD1. The closer fit of TRBJ2-7 to the DNA end suggests the J call may be wrong. Germline V gene sequence: CDR1 SGHTA, CDR2 FQGNSA. The CDR3 consists of 14 residues. CDR3 region: CASSPRQGGYEQYF. The CDR3 region has the DNA TGTGCCAGCAGCCCTCGACAGGGGGGTTACGAGCAGTACTTC.

This clonotype appeared many times. V usage is TRBV7-8 and J usage is TRBJ1-5; TRBD1 matches 8 bases. Germline V gives CDR1 SGHVS, CDR2 FQNEAQ. This CDR3 comprises 16 residues. The junction had 7 bases not matched to a gene; V was cut back by 3 bases and J by 3 bases. As DNA, the CDR3 is TGTGCCAGCAGCTTGGACAGGGCTGGGCACAATCAGCCCCAGCATTTT. Translation gives CASSLDRAGHNQPQHF.

This clonotype was recorded once. The conserved phenylalanine or tryptophan is not found at the CDR3 terminus, so this likely reflects a read error. V and J are TRBV11-3 and TRBJ2-5; D is perhaps TRBD1 (5 bases). V dropped 11 bases and J dropped 7 bases, with 20 bases sitting between them. Germline CDR1 and CDR2: SGHNT and YENEEA. The CDR3 contains 13 residues. The CDR3 reads CAGCSKGSATQYS. CDR3 sequence (DNA): TGTGCCGGCTGCTCTAAGGGGTCAGCGACCCAGTACTCG.

This clonotype was observed many times. The genes are TRBV11-2 and TRBJ2-5; perhaps TRBD1 as D (5 bases). Germline CDR1 reads SGHAT; CDR2 reads FQNNGV. The CDR3 is 13 amino acids. Trimming left V 3 bases short and J 4 bases short, with 9 bases between. In DNA form, the CDR3 reads TGTGCCAGCAGCTTTGGGGCGCGAGAGACCCAGTACTTC. Residues: CASSFGARETQYF.

The chain carries TRBV7-2 and TRBJ2-3; D is perhaps TRBD2 (6 bases). CDR3 length: 16 amino acids. V gave up 4 bases and J gave up 12 bases, with 26 bases separating them. Germline values: CDR1 SGHTA, CDR2 FQGNSA. The DNA of the CDR3 is TGTGCCAGCAGCTGTAGGCGGGGCGGCGGCACAGAGACCCAGTATTTT. Amino acid sequence: CASSCRRGGGTETQYF. The full variable domain, completed using reference TRBV7-2 and TRBJ2-3, is GAGVSQSPSNKVTEKGKDVELRCDPISGHTALYWYRQSLGQGLEFLIYFQGNSAPDKSGLPSDRFSAERTGGSVSTLTIQRTQQEDSAVYLCASSCRRGGGTETQYFGPGTRLTVL.

This clonotype was recorded at least ten times. The chain recombines TRBV14 with TRBJ2-1, with D perhaps matching TRBD1 (7 bases). The CDR3 has 14 residues. Germline assignment: CDR1 SGHDN and CDR2 FVKESK. Trimming stripped 5 bases from V and 10 bases from J, with 18 bases between. In nucleotides, the CDR3 is TGTGCCAGCAGCACCTGGACAGGAGGGAAGGAGCAGTTCTTC. Protein product: CASSTWTGGKEQFF.

The V and J genes are TRBV5-1 and TRBJ1-3; TRBD1 matches 7 bases. Trimming at V came to 4 bases and at J to 0 bases, leaving 7 bases not matched to a gene. The germline V gene encodes CDR1 SGHRS and CDR2 YFSETQ. The CDR3 spans 16 residues. This CDR3 reads CASSLQGKDSGNTIYF. CDR3 in DNA: TGCGCCAGCAGCCTACAGGGGAAGGACTCTGGAAACACCATATATTTT.

The chain couples TRBV4-1 to TRBJ1-1; D unresolved. V lost 0 bases and J 1 base, leaving 9 bases between the germline ends. Germline lookup yields CDR1 MGHRA and CDR2 YSYEKL. CDR3 length equals 15 residues. CDR3 sequence (DNA): TGCGCCAGCAGCCAAGAGGATGTGGGGAACACTGAAGCTTTCTTT. Translating gives CASSQEDVGNTEAFF.

The rearrangement uses TRBV7-2 and TRBJ2-5, with 9 bases lining up with TRBD1. The CDR3 runs 16 residues. Germline V CDR1 and CDR2: SGHTA, FQGNSA. The trim removed 0 bases at V and 5 bases at J, leaving 7 bases unmatched. CDR3 DNA sequence: TGTGCCAGCAGCTTAGCGTCGGGACAGGGTGTCGAGACCCAGTACTTC. Amino acid sequence: CASSLASGQGVETQYF. Full variable domain (missing parts from reference TRBV7-2 and TRBJ2-5): GAGVSQSPSNKVTEKGKDVELRCDPISGHTALYWYRQSLGQGLEFLIYFQGNSAPDKSGLPSDRFSAERTGGSVSTLTIQRTQQEDSAVYLCASSLASGQGVETQYFGPGTRLLVL.

Worth noting for this clonotype: At one end the junction does not follow the germline gene, possibly because of a read error. The rearrangement joins TRBV7-8 to TRBJ2-3; D gene uncertain. This CDR3 contains 14 residues. CDR1 is SGHVS, CDR2 FQNEAQ, per germline. The DNA for the CDR3 is TGTGCCAGCAGCCCCGGAGCTGACACAGATACCCAGTCTTTT. It is translated as CASSPGADTDTQSF.

This rearrangement joins TRBV5-1 to TRBJ2-1, with D perhaps matching TRBD2 (6 bases). The V end lost 2 bases, the J end lost 8 bases, and 14 bases lay between the germline ends. The germline V gene encodes CDR1 SGHRS and CDR2 YFSETQ. The CDR3 spans 14 residues. For the CDR3, the DNA is TGCGCCAGCAGCTTCCGCGGGACGGGGGATGAGCAGTTCTTC. It is translated as CASSFRGTGDEQFF. Together with reference TRBV5-1 and TRBJ2-1, the CDR3 gives the full variable domain: KAGVTQTPRYLIKTRGQQVTLSCSPISGHRSVSWYQQTPGQGLQFLFEYFSETQRNKGNFPGRFSGRQFSNSRSEMNVSTLELGDSALYLCASSFRGTGDEQFFGPGTRLTVL.

This chain connects TRBV15 to TRBJ1-2, with TRBD1 matching 7 bases. The J segment lost 8 bases and the V segment lost 0 bases, leaving 12 bases of the junction unmatched. Germline CDR1 LNHNV, CDR2 YYDKDF (reference sequence). The CDR3 has 16 residues. The CDR3: CATSRDQNRGGGGYTF. The CDR3 DNA reads as TGTGCCACCAGCAGAGATCAGAACAGGGGAGGTGGCGGCTACACCTTC.

In its sample, this clonotype was seen a few times. V and J are TRBV19 and TRBJ2-1; 9 nucleotides agree with TRBD2. The CDR3 has 14 amino acids. J was trimmed by 6 bases and V by 6 bases; bases with no gene match: 6. CDR1 LNHDA and CDR2 SQIVND come from the germline V gene (reference sequence). CDR3 sequence (DNA): TGTGCCAGTAGATTAGCGGGGGCGCTCAATGAGCAGTTCTTC. Its protein product is CASRLAGALNEQFF.

This clonotype turned up a few times. The genes are TRBV5-6 and TRBJ2-5; possibly TRBD1 or TRBD2 for D (5 bases each). Trimming left V 7 bases short and J 11 bases short, with 24 bases between. The CDR3 extends over 14 amino acids. CDR1 and CDR2 from the germline V gene are SGHDT and YYEEEE. Here the CDR3 reads CASGDGLSYNEQYF. The CDR3 DNA is TGTGCCAGCGGGGACGGCCTCTCCTACAATGAGCAGTACTTC.

This clonotype was observed at least ten times. The rearrangement uses TRBV6-1 and TRBJ2-3, with D perhaps assigned TRBD1 or TRBD2 (6 bases each). The length of the CDR3 is 14 residues. Germline-derived CDR1 and CDR2 are MNHNS and SASEGT. Deletions cut 7 bases from V and 0 bases from J, with 11 bases between. Written as DNA, the CDR3 is TGTGCCAGCAAACCGGGGGCGAGCACAGATACGCAGTATTTT. It encodes CASKPGASTDTQYF.

This clonotype occurred many times. In DNA, the CDR3 is TGTGCCAGCAGCCCGGGAGTTGGGGTCCTGGGCAATGAGCAGTTCTTC. Its translation: CASSPGVGVLGNEQFF. V gene TRBV6-1 combines with J gene TRBJ2-1; a weak D match, TRBD2 (6 bases). The CDR3 has 16 amino acids. Germline assignment: CDR1 MNHNS and CDR2 SASEGT. Trimming removed 6 bases from V and 6 bases from J, with 21 bases in between.

The chain combines TRBV7-2 with TRBJ2-3; tentative D call: TRBD2 (7 bases). Trimming removed 5 bases at V and 2 bases at J, with 23 bases between. CDR1 and CDR2 (germline): SGHTA, FQGNSA. This CDR3 spans 18 amino acids. The CDR3 sequence: CASSHPPGASGFTDTQYF. The CDR3 DNA is TGTGCCAGCAGCCATCCTCCGGGGGCTAGCGGTTTCACAGATACGCAGTATTTT.

This clonotype was seen more than once but under ten times. The J gene is TRBJ2-3, the V gene TRBV12-3 or TRBV12-4; TRBD2 might be the D (5 bases). V lost 6 bases and J lost 2, with 18 bases in between. The CDR3 sequence is 16 residues long. The CDR3, as DNA: TGTGCCAGCAGGGCTACTGGCGGGCGGGCCACAGATACGCAGTATTTT. This translates into CASRATGGRATDTQYF.